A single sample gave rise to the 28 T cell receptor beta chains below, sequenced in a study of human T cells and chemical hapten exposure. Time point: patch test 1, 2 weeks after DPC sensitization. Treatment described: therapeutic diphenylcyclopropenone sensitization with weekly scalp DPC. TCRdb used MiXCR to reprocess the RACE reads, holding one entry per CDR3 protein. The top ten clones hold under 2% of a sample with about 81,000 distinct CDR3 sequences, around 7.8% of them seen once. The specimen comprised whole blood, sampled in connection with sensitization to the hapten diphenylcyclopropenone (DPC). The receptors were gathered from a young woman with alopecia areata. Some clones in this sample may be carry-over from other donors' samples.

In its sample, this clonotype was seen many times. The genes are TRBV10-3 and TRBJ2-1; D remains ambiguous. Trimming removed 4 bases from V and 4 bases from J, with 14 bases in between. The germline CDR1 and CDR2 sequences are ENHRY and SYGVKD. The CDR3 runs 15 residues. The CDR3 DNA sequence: TGTGCCATCAGTGTTGGACCCAAAATTTACAATGAGCAGTTCTTC. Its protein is CAISVGPKIYNEQFF.

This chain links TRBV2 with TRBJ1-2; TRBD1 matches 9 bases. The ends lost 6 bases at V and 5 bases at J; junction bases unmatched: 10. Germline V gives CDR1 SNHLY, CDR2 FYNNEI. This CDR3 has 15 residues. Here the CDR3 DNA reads TGTGCCAGCAGAGGGACAGGGATTTTTAGTTATGGCTACACCTTC. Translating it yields CASRGTGIFSYGYTF.

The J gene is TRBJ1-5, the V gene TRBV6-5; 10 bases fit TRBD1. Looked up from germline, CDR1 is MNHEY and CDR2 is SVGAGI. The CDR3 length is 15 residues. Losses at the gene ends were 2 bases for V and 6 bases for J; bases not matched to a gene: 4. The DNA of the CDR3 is TGTGCCAGCAGTTACGGGACAGGGGCCGGTCAGCCCCAGCATTTT. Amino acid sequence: CASSYGTGAGQPQHF.

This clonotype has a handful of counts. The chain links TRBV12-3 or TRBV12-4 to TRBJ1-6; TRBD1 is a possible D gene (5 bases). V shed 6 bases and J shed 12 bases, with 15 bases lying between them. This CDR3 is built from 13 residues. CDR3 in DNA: TGTGCCAGCAGCCCTGGGGCTCAGTTACCCCTCCACTTT. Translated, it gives CASSPGAQLPLHF.

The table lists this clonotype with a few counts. CDR3 in amino acids: CASSSEDGYGYTF. DNA for the CDR3: TGTGCCAGTAGTTCGGAAGATGGCTATGGCTACACCTTC. The J gene is TRBJ1-2, the V gene TRBV19; D remains ambiguous. CDR3 size: 13 residues. In germline, CDR1 is LNHDA, CDR2 SQIVND (reference sequence). The V gene lost 5 bases and the J gene lost 4 bases, with 11 bases spanning the gap.

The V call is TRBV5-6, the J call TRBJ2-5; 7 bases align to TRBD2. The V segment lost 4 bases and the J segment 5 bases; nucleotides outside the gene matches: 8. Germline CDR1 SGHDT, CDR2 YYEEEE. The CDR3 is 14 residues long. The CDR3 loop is CASSHTGLDETQYF. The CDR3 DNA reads TGTGCCAGCAGCCATACCGGACTAGACGAGACCCAGTACTTC.

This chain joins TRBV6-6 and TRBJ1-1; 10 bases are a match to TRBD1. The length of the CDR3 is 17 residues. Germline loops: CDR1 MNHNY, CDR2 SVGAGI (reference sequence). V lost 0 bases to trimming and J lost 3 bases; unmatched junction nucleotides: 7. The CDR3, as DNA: TGTGCCAGCAGTTACTCCGGGACAGGGGAATTGTACACTGAAGCTTTCTTT. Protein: CASSYSGTGELYTEAFF.

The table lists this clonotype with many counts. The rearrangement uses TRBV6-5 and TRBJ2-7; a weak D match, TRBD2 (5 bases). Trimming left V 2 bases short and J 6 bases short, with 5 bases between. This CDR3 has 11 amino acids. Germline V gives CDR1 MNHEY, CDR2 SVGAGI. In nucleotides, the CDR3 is TGTGCCAGCAGTTACCGGGGCGAGCAGTACTTC. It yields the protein CASSYRGEQYF.

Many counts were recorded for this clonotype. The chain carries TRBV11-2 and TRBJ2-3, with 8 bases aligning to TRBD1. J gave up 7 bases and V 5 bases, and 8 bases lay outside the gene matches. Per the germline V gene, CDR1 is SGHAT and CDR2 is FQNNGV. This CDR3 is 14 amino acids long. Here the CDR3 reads CASSLQGAQNTQYF. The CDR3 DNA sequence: TGTGCCAGCAGCCTTCAGGGGGCGCAAAATACGCAGTATTTT.

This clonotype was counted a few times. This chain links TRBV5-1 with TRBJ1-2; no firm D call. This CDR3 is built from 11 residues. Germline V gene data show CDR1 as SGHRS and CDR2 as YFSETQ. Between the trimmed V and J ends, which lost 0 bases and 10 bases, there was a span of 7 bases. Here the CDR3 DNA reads TGCGCCAGCAGCTTGGTAGGTGTCTACACCTTC. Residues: CASSLVGVYTF.

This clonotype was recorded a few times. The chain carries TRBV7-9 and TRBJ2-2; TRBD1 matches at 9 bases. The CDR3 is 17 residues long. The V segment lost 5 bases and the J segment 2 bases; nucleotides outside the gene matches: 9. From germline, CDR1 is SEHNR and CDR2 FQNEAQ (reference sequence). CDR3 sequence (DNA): TGTGCCAGCAGCCCCTTTCCGGGACAGGGTAACACCGGGGAGCTGTTTTTT. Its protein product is CASSPFPGQGNTGELFF.

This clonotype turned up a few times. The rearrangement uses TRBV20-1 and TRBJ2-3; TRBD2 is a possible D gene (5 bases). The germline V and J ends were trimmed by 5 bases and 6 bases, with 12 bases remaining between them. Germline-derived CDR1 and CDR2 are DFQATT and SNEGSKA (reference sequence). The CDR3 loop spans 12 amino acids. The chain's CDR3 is CSAGPSGDTQYF. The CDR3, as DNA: TGCAGTGCTGGCCCCTCGGGGGATACGCAGTATTTT.

CDR3 in amino acids: CASSPDRVNTEAFF. CDR3 nucleotide sequence: TGTGCCAGCTCACCGGACAGGGTGAACACTGAAGCTTTCTTT. The chain has TRBV18 and TRBJ1-1; 8 bases match TRBD1. Germline V gene sequence: CDR1 KGHSH, CDR2 LQKENI. Trimming removed 3 bases from V and 0 bases from J; junction bases left unmatched: 0. The CDR3 runs to 14 residues.

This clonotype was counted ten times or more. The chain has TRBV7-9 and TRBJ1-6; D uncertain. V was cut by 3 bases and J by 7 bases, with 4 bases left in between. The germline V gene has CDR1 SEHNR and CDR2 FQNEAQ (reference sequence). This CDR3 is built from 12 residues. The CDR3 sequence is CASSLGNSPLHF. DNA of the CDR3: TGTGCCAGCAGCTTGGGGAATTCACCCCTCCACTTT. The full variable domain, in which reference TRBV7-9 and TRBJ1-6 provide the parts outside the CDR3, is DTGVSQNPRHKITKRGQNVTFRCDPISEHNRLYWYRQTLGQGPEFLTYFQNEAQLEKSRLLSDRFSAERPKGSFSTLEIQRTEQGDSAMYLCASSLGNSPLHFGNGTRLTVT.

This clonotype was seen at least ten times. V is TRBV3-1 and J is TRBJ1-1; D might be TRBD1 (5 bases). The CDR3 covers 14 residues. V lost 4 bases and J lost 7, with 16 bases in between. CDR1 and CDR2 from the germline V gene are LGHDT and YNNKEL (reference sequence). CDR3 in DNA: TGTGCCAGCAGCCCACCAGACGACAGAGTTGAAGCTTTCTTT. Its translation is CASSPPDDRVEAFF.

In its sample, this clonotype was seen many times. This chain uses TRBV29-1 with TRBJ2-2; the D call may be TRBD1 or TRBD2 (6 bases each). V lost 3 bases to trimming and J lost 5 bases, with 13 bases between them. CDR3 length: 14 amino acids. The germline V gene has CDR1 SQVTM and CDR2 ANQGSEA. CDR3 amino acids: CSVDIRGGTGELFF. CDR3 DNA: TGCAGCGTTGATATCAGGGGAGGTACCGGGGAGCTGTTTTTT.

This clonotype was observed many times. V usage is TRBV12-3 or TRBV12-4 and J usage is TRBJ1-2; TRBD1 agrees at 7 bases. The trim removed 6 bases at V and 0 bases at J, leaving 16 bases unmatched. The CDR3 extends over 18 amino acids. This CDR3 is CASSPPPWTGASNYGYTF. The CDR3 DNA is TGTGCCAGCAGCCCTCCGCCTTGGACAGGCGCTTCTAACTATGGCTACACCTTC.

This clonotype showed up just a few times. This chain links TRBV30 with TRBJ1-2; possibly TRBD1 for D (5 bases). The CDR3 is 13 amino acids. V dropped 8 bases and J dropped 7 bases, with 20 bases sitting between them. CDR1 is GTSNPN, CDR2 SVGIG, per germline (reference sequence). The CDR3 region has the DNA TGTGCCGCGAAAGGTCCCACAGGATCTGGCTACACCTTC. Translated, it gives CAAKGPTGSGYTF. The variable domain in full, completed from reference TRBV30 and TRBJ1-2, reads SQTIHQWPATLVQPVGSPLSLECTVEGTSNPNLYWYRQAAGRGLQLLFYSVGIGQISSEVPQNLSASRPQDRQFILSSKKLLLSDSGFYLCAAKGPTGSGYTFGSGTRLTVV.

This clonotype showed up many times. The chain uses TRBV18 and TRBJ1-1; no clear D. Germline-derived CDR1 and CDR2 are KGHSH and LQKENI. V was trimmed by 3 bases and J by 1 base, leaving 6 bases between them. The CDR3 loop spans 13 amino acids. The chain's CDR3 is CASSPSENTEAFF. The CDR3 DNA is TGTGCCAGCTCACCCTCAGAGAACACTGAAGCTTTCTTT.

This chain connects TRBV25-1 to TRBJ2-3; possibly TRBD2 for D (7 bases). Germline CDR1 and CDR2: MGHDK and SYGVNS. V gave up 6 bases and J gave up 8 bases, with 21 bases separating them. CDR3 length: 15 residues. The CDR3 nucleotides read TGTGCCAGCAGCCTTAGTGGGGGGGGGGCAGGTACGCAGTATTTT. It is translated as CASSLSGGGAGTQYF.

The chain's CDR3 is CASRTAPDTEAFF. For the CDR3, the DNA is TGCGCCAGCAGGACAGCGCCGGACACTGAAGCTTTCTTT. The chain couples TRBV5-1 to TRBJ1-1, with D perhaps TRBD1 (5 bases). The CDR3 consists of 13 residues. Germline CDR1 reads SGHRS; CDR2 reads YFSETQ. Trimming pared 5 bases from V and 3 bases from J, leaving 11 bases between.

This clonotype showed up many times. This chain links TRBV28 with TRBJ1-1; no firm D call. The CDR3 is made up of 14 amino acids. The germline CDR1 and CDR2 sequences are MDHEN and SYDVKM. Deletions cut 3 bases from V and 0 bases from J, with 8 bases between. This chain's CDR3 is CASSLTRMNTEAFF. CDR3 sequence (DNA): TGTGCCAGCAGTTTGACCCGCATGAACACTGAAGCTTTCTTT.

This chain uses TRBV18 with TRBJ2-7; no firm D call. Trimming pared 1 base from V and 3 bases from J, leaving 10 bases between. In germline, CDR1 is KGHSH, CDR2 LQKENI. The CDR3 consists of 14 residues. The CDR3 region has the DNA TGTGCCAGCTCACCACGTTCGGCAAACTACGAGCAGTACTTC. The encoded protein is CASSPRSANYEQYF.

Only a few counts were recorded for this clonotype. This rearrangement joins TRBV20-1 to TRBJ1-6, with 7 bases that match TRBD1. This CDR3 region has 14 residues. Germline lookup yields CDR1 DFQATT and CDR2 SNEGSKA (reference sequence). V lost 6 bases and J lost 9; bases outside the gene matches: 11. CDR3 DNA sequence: TGCAGTGCCCCTGAGACAGGGAATTCTTCACCCCTCCACTTT. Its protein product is CSAPETGNSSPLHF.

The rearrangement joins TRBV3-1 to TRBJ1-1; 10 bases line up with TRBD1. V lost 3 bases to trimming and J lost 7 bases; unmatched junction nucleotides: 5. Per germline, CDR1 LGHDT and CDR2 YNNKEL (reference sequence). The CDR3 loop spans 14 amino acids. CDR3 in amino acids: CASSQTGTGVEAFF. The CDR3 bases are TGTGCCAGCAGCCAGACTGGGACAGGGGTTGAAGCTTTCTTT.

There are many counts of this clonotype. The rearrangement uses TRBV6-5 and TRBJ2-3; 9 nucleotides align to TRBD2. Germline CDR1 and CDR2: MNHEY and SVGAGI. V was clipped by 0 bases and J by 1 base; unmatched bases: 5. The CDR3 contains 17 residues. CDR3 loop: CASSYSAQRGGTDTQYF. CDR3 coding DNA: TGTGCCAGCAGTTACTCGGCCCAGCGGGGGGGCACAGATACGCAGTATTTT.

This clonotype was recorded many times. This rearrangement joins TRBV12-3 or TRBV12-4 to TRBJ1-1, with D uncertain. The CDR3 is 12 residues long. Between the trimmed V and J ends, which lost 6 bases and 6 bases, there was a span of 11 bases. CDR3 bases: TGTGCCAGCAGCCCGGCGACTCCTGAAGCTTTCTTT. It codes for CASSPATPEAFF.

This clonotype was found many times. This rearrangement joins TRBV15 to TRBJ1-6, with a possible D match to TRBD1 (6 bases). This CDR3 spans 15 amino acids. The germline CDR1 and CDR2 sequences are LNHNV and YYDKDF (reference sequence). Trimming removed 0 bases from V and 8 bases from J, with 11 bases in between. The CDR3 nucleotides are TGTGCCACCAGCAGAGACGCTCGGGGGCATTCACCCCTCCACTTT. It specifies CATSRDARGHSPLHF.